This T cell receptor beta chain was captured by sequencing in a study of neurological immune-mediated disorders (dated by TCRdb to between 2019 and 2020). Regarding the study in general: Peripheral blood TCR-beta repertoires from HTLV-I-associated myelopathy (HAM/TSP) patients, multiple sclerosis patients and healthy controls were compared by UMI-based sequencing. The approximately 110 TCR-beta libraries covered PBMC samples along with longitudinal samples, technical triplicates, and paired sorted CD4+ and CD8+ T-cell subsets. Longitudinal HAM/TSP and healthy donors had 3 time-points each (3-40 month intervals). The cohort included 68 subjects: approximately 14 with HAM/TSP, some 34 with multiple sclerosis, and 20 or so healthy controls. What the research found in general, with its limitations: TCR clonal expansion was highest in HAM/TSP patients and lowest in MS patients, with MS patients falling below even healthy controls. No identical CDR3 amino acid sequences were found to be shared among expanded clones across subjects, suggesting that TCR-beta repertoires were private in all groups.

Deletion took 1 base off V and 4 bases off J, with a span of 9 bases between the germline ends. Reading from cysteine to phenylalanine, the CDR3 counts 14 amino acids. Just CDR3 DNA is preserved here, 42 bases in frame from base 1. In the germline V gene (reference sequence), CDR1 corresponds to LGHDT and CDR2 to YNNKEL. To synthesize cDNA, template-switch 5'RACE was performed with a primer carrying a 10-nucleotide random unique molecular identifier so that each TCR transcript was tagged. Every sequencing run covered 15-18 subjects and yielded more than 180 million TCR-beta sequences. Total RNA was extracted with the RNeasy kit. TCR-beta VDJ regions were amplified with primers for the TCR constant region and the 5'RACE anchor, using the KAPA Real-time Library Amplification kit. Sample indexes and Illumina adaptors were added in a first PCR, and a second PCR then increased library yield. After purification with Ampure beads, the TCR product of roughly 650 bp was size-selected on a 2% E-gel SizeSelection system. Before pooling, library quality was checked on a Bioanalyzer, concentration was measured with Qubit, and libraries were quantified with the Kapa Library Quantification kit. Libraries were sequenced paired-end 2 x 150 bp on an Illumina HiSeq 2500. To increase sequence diversity, 25-30% phiX was spiked into each library pool. In the paper's pipeline: Quality-filtered reads were processed with the UMI-based MiGEC pipeline, which removed over 85% of raw TCR sequences during error correction. IMGT germline references were used for alignment of VDJ genes, and clonotypes were defined by a unique CDR3 amino acid sequence together with V-J genes. Clonal expansion, Shannon diversity and CDR3 relatedness (CalcPairwiseDistances, ClusterSamples) were evaluated with VDJtools, and phylogenetic trees were built with CLCbio workbench. Clones with at least 8 unique UMIs were defined as expanded, with this threshold being based on coefficient-of-variation modelling across technical triplicates. Using fastp trimming at Q25 and MiXCR clonotype assembly, TCRdb reanalyzed the public sequencing data and kept in-frame beta chains. Each record represents a unique CDR3 protein, reported with the most common genes and DNA among its rows. The V and J calls were not made by the authors but by TCRdb's processing. A total of tens of thousands of distinct CDR3 sequences appear in this sample, about 9.4% of them only once. Approximately 9.7% of the sample comes from the top ten.

Reading the label with the study, this specimen's time point is: longitudinal time-point 1 (baseline). Blood bank volunteers in Maryland, USA served as the healthy controls. For the unsorted PBMC libraries, 2 million PBMCs were stored in RNAlater at -80 degrees C until RNA extraction and were used to generate the libraries. Peripheral blood was subjected to Ficoll-Hypaque density gradient centrifugation to isolate PBMCs, which were then cryopreserved in liquid nitrogen. The table lists this clonotype with many counts. Its antigen is not yet known. The input lacks base qualities; no much larger clone sits a single base away.

This receptor was taken from a man between 25 and 39 years old in good health. The sample taken for sequencing was PBMCs. The rearrangement combines TRBV3-1 with TRBJ2-3, with no reliable assignment of the D segment. The sequenced DNA is TGTGCCAGCAGCCAAGTACGAGTTTCAGATACGCAGTATTTT. This yields the protein CASSQVRVSDTQYF.